This T cell receptor (beta chain) was observed in a study of T cell responses to AZD1222 COVID-19 vaccine. Libraries were prepared by immunoSEQ multiplex PCR; TCRdb keeps only in-frame clonotypes and omits some of them. The repertoire holds fewer than 150,000 clones, with 85% to 95% as singletons. This clonotype was obtained from an adult who received the AZD1222 COVID-19 vaccine. The starting material was peripheral blood, obtained 28 days after the second AZD1222 dose.

CDR3 bases: TGTGCCAGCAGTTCCCCCAGGACATCTGGAAACACCATATATTTT. It is translated as CASSSPRTSGNTIYF. This chain uses TRBV6-5 with TRBJ1-3, with D perhaps TRBD1 (5 bases). Looked up from germline, CDR1 is MNHEY and CDR2 is SVGAGI. V was cut by 4 bases and J by 1 base, with 11 bases left in between. The CDR3 loop spans 15 amino acids.